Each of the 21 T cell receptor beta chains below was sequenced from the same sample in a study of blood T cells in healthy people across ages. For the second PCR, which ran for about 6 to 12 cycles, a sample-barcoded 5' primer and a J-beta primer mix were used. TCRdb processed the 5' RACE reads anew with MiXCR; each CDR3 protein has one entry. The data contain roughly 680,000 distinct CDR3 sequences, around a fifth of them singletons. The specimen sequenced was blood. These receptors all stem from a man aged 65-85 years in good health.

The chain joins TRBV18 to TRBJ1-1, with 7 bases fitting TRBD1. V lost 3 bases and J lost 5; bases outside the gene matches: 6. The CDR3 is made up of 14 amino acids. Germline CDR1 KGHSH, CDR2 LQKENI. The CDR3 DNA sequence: TGTGCCAGCTCACCTGACAGGGTGGGAACTGAAGCTTTCTTT. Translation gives CASSPDRVGTEAFF.

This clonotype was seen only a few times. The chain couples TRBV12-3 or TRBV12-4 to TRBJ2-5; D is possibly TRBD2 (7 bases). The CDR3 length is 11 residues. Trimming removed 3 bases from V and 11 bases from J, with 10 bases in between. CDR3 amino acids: CASSLGGQQYF. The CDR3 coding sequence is TGTGCCAGCAGTTTGGGGGGGCAGCAGTACTTC.

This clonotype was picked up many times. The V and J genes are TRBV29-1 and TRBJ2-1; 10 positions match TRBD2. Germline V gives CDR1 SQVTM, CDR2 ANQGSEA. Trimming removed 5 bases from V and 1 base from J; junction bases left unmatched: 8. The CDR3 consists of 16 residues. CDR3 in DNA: TGCAGCGTTATTAGCGGGAGGACCGATTCCTACAATGAGCAGTTCTTC. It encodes CSVISGRTDSYNEQFF.

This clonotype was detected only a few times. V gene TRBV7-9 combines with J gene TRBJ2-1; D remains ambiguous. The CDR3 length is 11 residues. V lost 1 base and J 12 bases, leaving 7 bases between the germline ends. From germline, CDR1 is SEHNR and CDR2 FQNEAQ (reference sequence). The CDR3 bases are TGTGCCAGCAGCTTAGATCTGGGGCAGTTCTTC. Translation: CASSLDLGQFF.

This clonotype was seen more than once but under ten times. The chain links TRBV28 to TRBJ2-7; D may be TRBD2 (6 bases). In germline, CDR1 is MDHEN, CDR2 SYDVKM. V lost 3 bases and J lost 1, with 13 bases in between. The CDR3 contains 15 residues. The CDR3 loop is CASSFGGTTSYEQYF. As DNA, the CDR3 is TGTGCCAGCAGTTTCGGAGGGACGACGTCCTACGAGCAGTACTTC.

DNA for the CDR3: TGTGCCAGCAGTCAGGCCTACAGGATTAGCACAGATACGCAGTATTTT. This codes for CASSQAYRISTDTQYF. The V call is TRBV6-6, the J call TRBJ2-3; D might be TRBD1 (5 bases). The CDR3 contains 16 residues. The germline CDR1 and CDR2 sequences are MNHNY and SVGAGI (reference sequence). The V and J ends lost 5 bases and 0 bases respectively, with 15 bases between them.

DNA of the CDR3: TGTGCCAGCAACCGGGATTCGGGATTATACGAGCAGTACTTC. Translation gives CASNRDSGLYEQYF. V gene TRBV2 combines with J gene TRBJ2-5, with a possible D match to TRBD2 (5 bases). The J call may be faulty, since TRBJ2-7 better matches the DNA end. From germline, CDR1 is SNHLY and CDR2 FYNNEI. The length of the CDR3 is 14 residues.

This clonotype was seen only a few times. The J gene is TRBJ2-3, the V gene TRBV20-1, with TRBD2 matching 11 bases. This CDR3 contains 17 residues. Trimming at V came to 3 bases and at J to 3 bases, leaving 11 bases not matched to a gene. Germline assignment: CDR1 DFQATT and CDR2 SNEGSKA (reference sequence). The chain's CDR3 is CSASLPQGLAETDTQYF. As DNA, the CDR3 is TGCAGTGCTAGTCTACCGCAGGGACTAGCGGAAACAGATACGCAGTATTTT.

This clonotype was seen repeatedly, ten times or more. The CDR3 bases are TGCAGTGCTAGAGAGGCTAGCGGAAGGGGGGAGCAGTTCTTC. Translating gives CSAREASGRGEQFF. V usage is TRBV20-1 and J usage is TRBJ2-1, with D perhaps TRBD2 (7 bases). The germline V and J ends were trimmed by 0 bases and 10 bases, with 16 bases remaining between them. Germline CDR1 is DFQATT and CDR2 is SNEGSKA (reference sequence). The CDR3 runs 14 residues.

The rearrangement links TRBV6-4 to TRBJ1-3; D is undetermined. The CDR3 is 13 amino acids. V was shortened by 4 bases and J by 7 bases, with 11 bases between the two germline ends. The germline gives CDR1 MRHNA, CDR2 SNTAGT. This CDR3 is CASSAFHGNTIYF. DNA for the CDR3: TGTGCCAGCAGTGCGTTCCATGGTAACACCATATATTTT.

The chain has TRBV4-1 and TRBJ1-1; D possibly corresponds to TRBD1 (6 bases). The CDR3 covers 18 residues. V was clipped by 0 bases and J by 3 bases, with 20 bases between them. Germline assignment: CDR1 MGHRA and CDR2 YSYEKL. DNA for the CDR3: TGCGCCAGCAGCCAAGAGGGGACACGACCTGCGGCGGACACTGAAGCTTTCTTT. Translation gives CASSQEGTRPAADTEAFF.

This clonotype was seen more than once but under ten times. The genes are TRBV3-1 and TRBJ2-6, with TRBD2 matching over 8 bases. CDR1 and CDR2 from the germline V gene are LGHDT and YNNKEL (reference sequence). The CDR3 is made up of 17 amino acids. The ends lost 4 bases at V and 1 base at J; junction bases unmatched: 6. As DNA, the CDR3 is TGTGCCAGCAGCCTCGGACTAGCAGCATCTGGGGCCAACGTCCTGACTTTC. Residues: CASSLGLAASGANVLTF.

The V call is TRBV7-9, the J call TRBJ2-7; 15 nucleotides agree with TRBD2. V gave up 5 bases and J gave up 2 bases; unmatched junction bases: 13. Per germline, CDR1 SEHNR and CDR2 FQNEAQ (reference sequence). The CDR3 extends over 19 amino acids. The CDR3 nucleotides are TGTGCCAGCAGCGGAGGAGGAGGGACTAGCGGGGGGTCTACCTACGAGCAGTACTTC. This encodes CASSGGGGTSGGSTYEQYF.

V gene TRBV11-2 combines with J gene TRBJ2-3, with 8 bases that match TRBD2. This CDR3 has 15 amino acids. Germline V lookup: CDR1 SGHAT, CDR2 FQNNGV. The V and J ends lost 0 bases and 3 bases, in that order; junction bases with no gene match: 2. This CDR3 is CASSLDGRDTDTQYF. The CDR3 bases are TGTGCCAGCAGCTTAGACGGGAGGGATACAGATACGCAGTATTTT.

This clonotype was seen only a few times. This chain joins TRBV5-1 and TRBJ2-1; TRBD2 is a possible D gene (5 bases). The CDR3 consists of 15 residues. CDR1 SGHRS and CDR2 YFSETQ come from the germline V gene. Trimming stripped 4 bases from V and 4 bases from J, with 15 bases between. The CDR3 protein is CASSMKGAEYNEQFF. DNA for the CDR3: TGCGCCAGCAGCATGAAAGGAGCGGAATACAATGAGCAGTTCTTC. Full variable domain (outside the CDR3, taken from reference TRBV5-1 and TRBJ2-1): KAGVTQTPRYLIKTRGQQVTLSCSPISGHRSVSWYQQTPGQGLQFLFEYFSETQRNKGNFPGRFSGRQFSNSRSEMNVSTLELGDSALYLCASSMKGAEYNEQFFGPGTRLTVL.

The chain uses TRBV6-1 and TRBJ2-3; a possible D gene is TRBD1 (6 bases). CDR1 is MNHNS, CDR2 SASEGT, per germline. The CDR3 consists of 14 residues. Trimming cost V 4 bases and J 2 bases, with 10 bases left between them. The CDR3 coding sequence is TGTGCCAGCAGTGGCCACAGGGCCACAGATACGCAGTATTTT. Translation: CASSGHRATDTQYF.

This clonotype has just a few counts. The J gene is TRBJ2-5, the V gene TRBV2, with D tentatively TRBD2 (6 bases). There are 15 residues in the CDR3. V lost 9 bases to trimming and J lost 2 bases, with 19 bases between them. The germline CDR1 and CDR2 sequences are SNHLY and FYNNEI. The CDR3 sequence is CARKGPEGPQETQYF. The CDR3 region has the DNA TGTGCCAGGAAGGGACCGGAGGGGCCACAAGAGACCCAGTACTTC.

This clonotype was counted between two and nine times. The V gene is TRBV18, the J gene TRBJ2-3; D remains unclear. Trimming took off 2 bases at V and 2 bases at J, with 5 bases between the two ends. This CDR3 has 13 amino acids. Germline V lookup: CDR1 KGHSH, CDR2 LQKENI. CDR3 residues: CASSPGNTDTQYF. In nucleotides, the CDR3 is TGTGCCAGCTCACCAGGCAACACAGATACGCAGTATTTT.

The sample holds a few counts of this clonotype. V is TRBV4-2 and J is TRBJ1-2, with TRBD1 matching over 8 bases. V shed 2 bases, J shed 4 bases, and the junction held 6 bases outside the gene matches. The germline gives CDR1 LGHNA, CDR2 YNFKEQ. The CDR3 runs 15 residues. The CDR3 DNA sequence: TGTGCCAGCAGCCAACCCCGGACAGGGCTCTATGGCTACACCTTC. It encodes CASSQPRTGLYGYTF.

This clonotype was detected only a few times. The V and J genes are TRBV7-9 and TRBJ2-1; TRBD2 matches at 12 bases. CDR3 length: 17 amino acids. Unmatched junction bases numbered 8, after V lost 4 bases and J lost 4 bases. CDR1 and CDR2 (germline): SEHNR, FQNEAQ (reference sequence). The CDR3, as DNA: TGTGCCAGCAGCTCTGGACTAGCGGGGCCGGCTTACAATGAGCAGTTCTTC. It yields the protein CASSSGLAGPAYNEQFF.

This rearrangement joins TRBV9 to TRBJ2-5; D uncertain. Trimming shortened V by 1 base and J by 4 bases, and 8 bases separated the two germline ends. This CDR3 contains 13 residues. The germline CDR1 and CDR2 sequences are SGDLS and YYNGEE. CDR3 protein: CASSVQDGETQYF. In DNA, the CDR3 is TGTGCCAGCAGCGTACAGGACGGAGAGACCCAGTACTTC. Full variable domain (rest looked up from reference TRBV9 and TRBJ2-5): DSGVTQTPKHLITATGQRVTLRCSPRSGDLSVYWYQQSLDQGLQFLIQYYNGEERAKGNILERFSAQQFPDLHSELNLSSLELGDSALYFCASSVQDGETQYFGPGTRLLVL.